This T cell receptor beta chain was captured by sequencing in a study of post-analysis software for immune sequencing data. Findings of the study overall: A few TRBV segments appeared more often in patients than in controls, and TRBV5-6, TRBV5-1 and TRBV20-1 were among these.

Sequencing libraries made from TCR beta cDNA carried unique molecular identifiers. Input of about 0.9 to 10 million T cells yielded roughly 0.5 million cDNA molecules. Using its own MiXCR run on the PCR reads, TCRdb lists one record per CDR3 protein. The sample has 550,000 to 700,000 distinct CDR3 sequences; about 44% are singletons. This CDR3 region has 13 residues. CDR1 LGHDT and CDR2 YNNKEL come from the germline V gene (reference sequence). To note about this clonotype: The antigen is unknown. The junction and the germline gene differ at one end; a read error may be behind it.

The source is a girl aged 5-17 years with multiple sclerosis. The chain links TRBV3-1 to TRBJ2-1; D gene uncertain. Sequencing used blood. This CDR3 is CASSADLYNEQFF. The CDR3 DNA reads TGTGCCAGCAGCGCGGACCTCTACAACGAGCAGTTCTTC.